This TCR beta chain was found in a study of T cell repertoires and HLA-DP antigens. The CDR3 consists of 15 residues. Per the germline V gene, CDR1 is SGHNT and CDR2 is YENEEA. V shed 3 bases, J shed 2 bases, and the junction held 4 bases outside the gene matches. About this clone: Its specificity is not known.

Libraries were prepared by immunoSEQ multiplex PCR; TCRdb keeps only in-frame clonotypes and omits some of them. Of approximately 110,000 clones in the sample, 85% to 95% were seen once. The sequenced sample was CD4+ T cells from PBMCs. The chain joins TRBV11-3 to TRBJ2-1; the match to TRBD2 covers 7 bases. The sequence was collected from a woman aged 18-30 years in good health and CMV-seronegative. The CDR3 bases are TGTGCCAGCAGCTTGGGGGGGAGGGCCTACAATGAGCAGTTCTTC. Translation gives CASSLGGRAYNEQFF.